The present entry profiles one T cell receptor (beta chain) with its context. What it binds is unknown. The sample originates from a study of regulatory T cells in long-lasting Graves disease. Whole-study findings and limits: Persistent cases favored TRBV28, TRBJ1-2 and TRBJ2-5. Small sample size may have lowered accuracy.

Time point defined: persistent/refractory GD, antithyroid drugs over 5 years with positive TRAb. RNA extracted from PBMCs served as the sequencing template. V was trimmed by 2 bases and J by 1 base, leaving 8 bases between them. The CDR3 runs to 14 residues. Germline-derived CDR1 and CDR2 are MGHRA and YSYEKL. Libraries of TCR beta came from iRepertoire HTBI primers plus Arm-PCR of CDR3 regions. In the original workflow: Samples collectively showed fewer than 80 TRBV and 14 TRBJ segments. TCRdb recomputed calls from the multiplex PCR reads with MiXCR, one row per CDR3 protein. V and J calls and clone size were set by TCRdb, not the authors. This table holds about 470,000 distinct CDR3 sequences, less than 25% found once.

This TCR was sampled from a female donor with Graves disease. This rearrangement joins TRBV4-1 to TRBJ1-1; no firm D call. The sequencing used peripheral blood mononuclear cells (PBMCs), collected when the disease was refractory, from a patient treated with antithyroid drugs. The CDR3 DNA reads TGCGCCAGCAGCCAATACAGCGGGAACACTGAAGCTTTCTTT. This gives the protein CASSQYSGNTEAFF.